The clone carrying this T cell receptor beta chain was counted at least ten times. Its cognate antigen is unknown. This sample stems from a study of human T cells and chemical hapten exposure. Background on the study: TCR yields differed between samples (mainly from small differences in pooled library volume). Study-wide results and limits: Controls formed significantly fewer large CDR3 similarity clusters than expanded TCRs did. Counts of TCRs expanded at PT1 correlated positively with patch test score.

In TCRdb, the RACE reads were re-called with MiXCR into one record per CDR3 protein. The repertoire holds about 380,000 distinct CDR3 sequences, about 4.4% seen once, with under 3% in the top ten. Described time point: patch test 1, 2 weeks after DPC sensitization. Treatment specified: therapeutic diphenylcyclopropenone sensitization with weekly scalp DPC. Total RNA was extracted from unfractionated whole blood. The receptor was derived from a woman aged 45-60 years with alopecia areata. Some clones in this sample may be carry-over from other donors' samples. The sequences come from whole blood, collected in connection with sensitization to the hapten diphenylcyclopropenone (DPC).

CDR3 DNA: TGTGCCAGCAGAGACGGGGTTCTGGGTGAAAAACTGTTTTTT. It translates to CASRDGVLGEKLFF. V is TRBV12-3 or TRBV12-4 and J is TRBJ1-4; D not resolved. Deletions cut 6 bases from V and 7 bases from J, with 15 bases between. This CDR3 region has 14 residues.